A selection of T cell receptor beta chains follows, all from one sample in a study of technical replicates of blood from a few donors. Measured with immunoSEQ multiplex PCR; TCRdb has only the in-frame clones, and not every one. The data contain about 16,000 clones, roughly 86% of them singletons. The sample comprised PBMCs. The receptor source for this set is a human donor in good health. CDR3s include the opening cysteine and the closing phenylalanine or tryptophan. D genes are given only for firm matches.

D gene	J gene	V gene	CDR3 DNA	CDR3 protein
-	TRBJ2-7	TRBV14	TGTGCCAGCAGCCAAGTAAGGGGGGGTAAGCAGTACTTC	CASSQVRGGKQYF
TRBD1	TRBJ2-5	TRBV30	TGTGCCTGGAGTGTATGGGACAGGGTCGAGACCCAGTACTTC	CAWSVWDRVETQYF
-	TRBJ1-3	TRBV28	TGTGCCAGCAGTTTATCAGGGGAGTTGTGGGGAGACACCATATATTTT	CASSLSGELWGDTIYF
TRBD1	TRBJ2-7	TRBV6-1	TGTGCCAGCAGTGAAGGACAGGGAATCTCCTACGAGCAGTACTTC	CASSEGQGISYEQYF
TRBD1	TRBJ2-2	TRBV5-1	TGCGCCAGCAGCTTACAGGGGGCGCGGAACACCGGGGAGCTGTTTTTT	CASSLQGARNTGELFF
TRBD1	TRBJ1-5	TRBV28	TGTGCCAGCAGTCCAGGACAGGGACGTCAGCCCCAGCATTTT	CASSPGQGRQPQHF
TRBD1	TRBJ1-1	TRBV2	TGTGCCAGCAGCCGGGACAGGGTTCGGAACACTGAAGCTTTCTTT	CASSRDRVRNTEAFF
TRBD1	TRBJ1-5	TRBV10-3	TGTGCCACCGGGGGACAGGGAGGGATTAACAATCAGCCCCAGCATTTT	CATGGQGGINNQPQHF
TRBD2	TRBJ2-5	TRBV30	TGTGCCTGGAGTGTATACGCGGGAGGGGGGGAGACCCAGTACTTC	CAWSVYAGGGETQYF
TRBD2	TRBJ2-7	TRBV28	TGTGCCAGCAGTCTCCCCCTGACAGGACTAGCGGGAGGGAACTCCTACGAGCAGTACTTC	CASSLPLTGLAGGNSYEQYF
-	TRBJ1-4	TRBV6-6	TGTGCCAGCAGCACAAGGGGACAAAATGAAAAACTGTTTTTT	CASSTRGQNEKLFF
TRBD2	TRBJ2-1	TRBV10-3	TGTGCCATCAGACCGGGACTAGCGAACAATGAGCAGTTCTTC	CAIRPGLANNEQFF